The present entry profiles one TCR beta chain with its context. This sample also contains other DNA sequences that code for the same CDR3. This CDR3 is 12 amino acids long. Germline CDR1 LGHDT, CDR2 YNNKEL (reference sequence). V shed 4 bases and J shed 6 bases, with 9 bases lying between them. This entry comes from a study of blood T cell repertoires in COVID-19. Turning to the study itself: T cells, B-cell-depleted T cells, or PBMCs provided the cDNA or gDNA that served as material.

Original data processing: Reference gene primer amplification yielded estimated nucleated cell counts. Assay used: immunoSEQ multiplex PCR; TCRdb lists only in-frame clones, some missing. That table gives V, J and clone size, and the DNA gave D and trimming. The top ten clones hold less than 3% of a sample with more than 45,000 clones, around 85% of them seen once. The sequencing input was peripheral blood. The sequence came from a woman over 75 with acute or convalescent COVID-19. V and J are TRBV3-1 (or the pseudogene TRBV3-2) and TRBJ1-2; the D gene is possibly TRBD1 (6 bases). CDR3 nucleotide sequence: TGTGCCAGCAGCCCTTCAGGGGATGGCTACACCTTC. It translates to CASSPSGDGYTF.